Sequencing of this T cell receptor (beta chain) was carried out in a study of blood T cell repertoires in COVID-19. Study at large: From the United States, Italy and Spain came samples of acute and convalescent COVID-19. PBMCs, B-cell-depleted T cells, or T cells were the source of the cDNA or gDNA that made up the material.

This CDR3 comprises 13 residues. V was clipped by 5 bases and J by 4 bases; unmatched bases: 2. In the original processing: Amplification of reference gene primers provided the estimated nucleated cell counts. Measured with immunoSEQ multiplex PCR; TCRdb has only the in-frame clones, and not every one. V and J calls and clone size are given by that table; D and trimming were obtained from the DNA. This table has 200,000 to 250,000 clones, about 91% appearing once. This rearrangement joins TRBV12-3 or TRBV12-4 to TRBJ2-3; 8 nucleotides line up with TRBD1. The sequencing sample was made of peripheral blood. This TCR was sampled from a man aged 25-45 years with acute or convalescent COVID-19. The CDR3 here is CASSRQGPDTQYF. As DNA, the CDR3 is TGTGCCAGCAGTCGACAGGGGCCAGATACGCAGTATTTT.